Listed here is a single TCR beta chain. The record originates from a study of technical replicates of blood from four donors. The CDR3 is 15 residues long. From germline, CDR1 is KGHSH and CDR2 LQKENI. The ends were cut back, 2 bases at V and 3 bases at J, with 13 bases in the middle. Clones were sequenced by immunoSEQ multiplex PCR, and TCRdb holds only the in-frame ones, with some missing. The sample contains fewer than 95,000 clones, about 91% of which appear only once. The V gene is TRBV18, the J gene TRBJ1-2; D gene unclear. The specimen sequenced was T cells isolated from PBMCs. This TCR came from a human donor in good health. The CDR3 spells CASSPEEARHYGYTF. The DNA of the CDR3 is TGTGCCAGCTCACCAGAGGAGGCCAGGCACTATGGCTACACCTTC. Complete variable domain (other parts from reference TRBV18 and TRBJ1-2): NAGVMQNPRHLVRRRGQEARLRCSPMKGHSHVYWYRQLPEEGLKFMVYLQKENIIDESGMPKERFSAEFPKEGPSILRIQQVVRGDSAAYFCASSPEEARHYGYTFGSGTRLTVV.